This is a list of T cell receptor beta chains from one sample in a study of T-cell memory formation after mild COVID-19. TCRdb re-analysed the 5' RACE reads in MiXCR, keeping a single row per CDR3 protein. Of about 210,000 distinct CDR3 sequences detected, roughly a tenth appear once; the ten largest clones hold under 3.5%. Material: PBMCs or a T cell subset sorted from them (not recorded which). The receptors were sampled from a man aged 18 to 30 who had mild COVID-19 (a few samples of this study predate the infection). Cell type and time point are not known. Each CDR3 is given with its conserved first and last residue. D genes are given only for firm matches. Some rows have no size entry. The others give once, few or many, or a class for an expanded clone.

few TRBJ2-2 TRBV12-3/TRBV12-4 TRBD2 CASSFLAGDTGELFF TGTGCCAGCAGTTTCCTAGCGGGGGACACCGGGGAGCTGTTTTTT
few TRBJ1-1 TRBV7-9 . CASSPEWGMNTEAFF TGTGCCAGCAGCCCCGAGTGGGGGATGAACACTGAAGCTTTCTTT
few TRBJ1-2 TRBV6-5 . CASSYFGGNYGYTF TGTGCCAGCAGTTACTTCGGGGGGAACTATGGCTACACCTTC
. TRBJ2-3 TRBV29-1 TRBD2 CSVAPAGVQYF TGCAGCGTTGCTCCAGCGGGGGTGCAGTATTTT
. TRBJ1-4 TRBV7-2 . CASSFGVEGEKLFF TGTGCCAGCAGCTTTGGTGTCGAGGGGGAAAAACTGTTTTTT
. TRBJ2-1 TRBV5-5 . CASSLAGTMGEEQFF TGTGCCAGCAGCTTGGCGGGGACCATGGGTGAGGAGCAGTTCTTC
many TRBJ2-1 TRBV5-1 . CASSLAGNPSYNEQFF TGCGCCAGCAGCTTGGCGGGCAACCCCTCCTACAATGAGCAGTTCTTC
many TRBJ2-2 TRBV5-1 . CASSPFGVNTGELFF TGCGCCAGCAGCCCCTTCGGGGTGAACACCGGGGAGCTGTTTTTT
many TRBJ2-7 TRBV5-1 TRBD2 CASSPPTSGGFSYEQYF TGCGCCAGCAGCCCACCTACTAGCGGGGGCTTCTCCTACGAGCAGTACTTC
few TRBJ1-1 TRBV7-9 TRBD1 CASSLVTGGNTEAFF TGTGCCAGCAGCTTAGTGACAGGGGGGAACACTGAAGCTTTCTTT
few TRBJ1-5 TRBV6-2/TRBV6-3 . CASGQAGPGSQHF TGTGCCAGCGGCCAAGCCGGACCGGGGAGCCAGCATTTT
many TRBJ1-6 TRBV10-2 . CASRRGGNSPLHF TGCGCCAGCCGAAGGGGGGGGAATTCACCCCTCCACTTT
. TRBJ2-3 TRBV6-5 . CASSYSNVGSDTQYF TGTGCCAGCAGTTACTCGAACGTTGGCTCAGATACGCAGTATTTT
. TRBJ2-5 TRBV20-1 . CSASDSGETQYF TGCAGTGCTAGTGACTCCGGGGAGACCCAGTACTTC
. TRBJ1-4 TRBV5-1 . CASSLAGALYEKLFF TGCGCCAGCAGCTTGGCTGGGGCGCTGTATGAAAAACTGTTTTTT
few TRBJ2-7 TRBV5-1 TRBD2 CASSLDLAGEQYF TGCGCCAGCAGCTTGGATCTAGCGGGGGAGCAGTACTTC
. TRBJ2-5 TRBV4-3 . CAGSFGPRSEETQYF TGCGCCGGCAGCTTCGGACCCCGATCGGAAGAGACCCAGTACTTC
few TRBJ2-3 TRBV5-1 TRBD2 CASSGTSTDTQYF TGCGCCAGCAGTGGGACTAGCACCGATACGCAGTATTTT
. TRBJ1-2 TRBV20-1 TRBD1 CSARRGPWIGYTF TGCAGTGCTAGAAGGGGGCCGTGGATAGGCTACACCTTC
. TRBJ2-7 TRBV6-2/TRBV6-3 . CASSHRYEKYF TGTGCCAGCAGCCACAGGTACGAGAAGTACTTC
few TRBJ1-5 TRBV4-3 . CASSQVSGENQPQHF TGCGCCAGCAGCCAAGTCTCAGGTGAAAATCAGCCCCAGCATTTT
few TRBJ2-1 TRBV10-3 . CAISDSPAAYEQFF TGTGCCATCAGTGACTCCCCGGCGGCGTATGAGCAGTTCTTC
. TRBJ2-5 TRBV6-2/TRBV6-3 . CASSRGGFETQYF TGTGCCAGCAGCCGAGGGGGGTTTGAGACCCAGTACTTC
few TRBJ2-6 TRBV6-4 TRBD1 CASRSGTGGAGANVLTF TGTGCCAGCCGCTCCGGGACAGGGGGCGCTGGGGCCAACGTCCTGACTTTC
few TRBJ1-2 TRBV3-1 . CASSQGRWAGGYTF TGTGCCAGCAGCCAAGGCCGGTGGGCTGGGGGCTACACCTTC
. TRBJ2-3 TRBV6-2/TRBV6-3 . CASSNTDTQYF TGTGCCAGCAGTAACACAGATACGCAGTATTTT
few TRBJ2-1 TRBV7-9 TRBD1 CASRAPGQGSIHNEQFF TGTGCCAGCAGAGCCCCGGGACAGGGGTCTATCCACAATGAGCAGTTCTTC
. TRBJ1-4 TRBV12-3/TRBV12-4 . CASSPWGDKLFF TGTGCCAGCAGCCCATGGGGGGACAAACTGTTTTTT
few TRBJ1-2 TRBV6-6 . CASMGDGYTF TGTGCCAGCATGGGAGACGGCTACACCTTC
. TRBJ1-2 TRBV6-6 . CASRVSGDYGYTF TGTGCCAGCAGGGTCAGTGGCGACTATGGCTACACCTTC
. TRBJ1-3 TRBV19 . CASSRWSSGNTIYF TGTGCCAGTAGTCGATGGAGCTCTGGAAACACCATATATTTT
. TRBJ1-1 TRBV6-2/TRBV6-3 TRBD1 CASSSPSRGGQYKNTEAFF TGTGCAAGCAGTTCCCCTTCCCGGGGGGGACAGTATAAGAACACTGAAGCTTTCTTT
few TRBJ2-7 TRBV6-6 TRBD2 CASSYQRGSYEQYF TGTGCCAGCAGTTACCAGCGGGGGTCCTACGAGCAGTACTTC
. TRBJ1-2 TRBV5-1 . CASSRTVSDYGYTF TGCGCCAGCAGCAGAACAGTATCCGACTATGGCTACACCTTC
few TRBJ2-7 TRBV4-3 TRBD2 CASSQDLGRGTISYEQYF TGCGCCAGCAGCCAAGATCTGGGGAGGGGCACCATCTCCTACGAGCAGTACTTC
. TRBJ1-2 TRBV20-1 TRBD1 CSANRGPTRGYTF TGCAGTGCTAACAGGGGGCCAACGAGGGGCTACACCTTC
. TRBJ2-1 TRBV7-2 . CASSGAGQENNNEQFF TGTGCCAGCAGCGGAGCAGGACAAGAAAACAACAATGAGCAGTTCTTC
. TRBJ2-3 TRBV20-1 . CSASHRDRSTDTQYF TGCAGTGCTAGTCACCGGGACCGTAGCACAGATACGCAGTATTTT
few TRBJ1-1 TRBV7-2 . CASRPQGEGAEAFF TGTGCCAGCAGACCCCAAGGGGAAGGCGCTGAAGCTTTCTTT
. TRBJ2-2 TRBV4-2 . CASSQAGRYSGELFF TGTGCCAGCAGCCAAGCGGGACGGTACTCCGGGGAGCTGTTTTTT
many TRBJ1-6 TRBV7-2 . CASSLIKPPNSPLHF TGTGCCAGCAGCTTAATCAAACCCCCCAATTCACCCCTCCACTTT
. TRBJ2-5 TRBV18 . CASSPSVFQETQYF TGTGCCAGCTCACCTTCCGTTTTCCAAGAGACCCAGTACTTC
. TRBJ2-1 TRBV7-2 . CASSWLDSYNEQFF TGTGCCAGCAGCTGGTTGGACTCCTACAATGAGCAGTTCTTC
many TRBJ2-1 TRBV27 . CASSLKWAANEQFF TGTGCCAGCAGTTTGAAGTGGGCGGCGAATGAGCAGTTCTTC
few TRBJ1-2 TRBV24-1 . CATSDLKANYGYTF TGTGCCACCAGTGATTTAAAAGCTAACTATGGCTACACCTTC
many TRBJ2-3 TRBV18 . CASSPGVGGTDTQYF TGTGCCAGCTCCCCCGGAGTCGGCGGGACAGATACGCAGTATTTT
many TRBJ2-5 TRBV5-1 . CASNPRGGQETQYF TGCGCCAGCAATCCGCGGGGCGGGCAAGAGACCCAGTACTTC
. TRBJ2-3 TRBV7-2 TRBD2 CASSLGGGLGDTQYF TGTGCCAGCAGCTTAGGCGGGGGACTGGGGGATACGCAGTATTTT
. TRBJ1-5 TRBV7-2 . CASSLGFANQPQHF TGTGCCAGCAGCTTAGGTTTTGCCAATCAGCCCCAGCATTTT
medium-sized TRBJ2-4 TRBV6-5 TRBD2 CATAGGPESKNIQYF TGTGCTACGGCGGGGGGGCCGGAGTCCAAAAACATTCAGTACTTC